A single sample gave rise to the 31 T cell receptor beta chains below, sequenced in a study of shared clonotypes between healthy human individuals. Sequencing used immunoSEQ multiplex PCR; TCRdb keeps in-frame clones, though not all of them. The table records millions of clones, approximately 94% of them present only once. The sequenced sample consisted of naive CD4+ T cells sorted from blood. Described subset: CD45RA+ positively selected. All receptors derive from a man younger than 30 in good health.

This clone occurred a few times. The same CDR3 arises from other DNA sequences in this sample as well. The CDR3 region is CASSVLAGGYNEQFF. The DNA of the CDR3 is TGTGCCAGCAGCGTACTAGCGGGGGGATACAATGAGCAGTTCTTC. The chain employs TRBV9 and TRBJ2-1; TRBD2 matches 11 bases. Germline CDR1 reads SGDLS; CDR2 reads YYNGEE. The CDR3 is made up of 15 amino acids. J lost 4 bases, V lost 1 base, and 1 base had no gene match. Filled out from reference TRBV9 and TRBJ2-1, the complete variable domain reads DSGVTQTPKHLITATGQRVTLRCSPRSGDLSVYWYQQSLDQGLQFLIQYYNGEERAKGNILERFSAQQFPDLHSELNLSSLELGDSALYFCASSVLAGGYNEQFFGPGTRLTVL.

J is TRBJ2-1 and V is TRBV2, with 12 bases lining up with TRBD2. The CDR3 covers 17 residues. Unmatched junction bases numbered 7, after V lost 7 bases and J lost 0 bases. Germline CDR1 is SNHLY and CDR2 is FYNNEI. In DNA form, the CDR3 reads TGTGCCAGCAAAGGACTAGCGGGGCCCATCTCCTACAATGAGCAGTTCTTC. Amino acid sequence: CASKGLAGPISYNEQFF. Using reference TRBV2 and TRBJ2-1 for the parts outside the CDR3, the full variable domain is EPEVTQTPSHQVTQMGQEVILRCVPISNHLYFYWYRQILGQKVEFLVSFYNNEISEKSEIFDDQFSVERPDGSNFTLKIRSTKLEDSAMYFCASKGLAGPISYNEQFFGPGTRLTVL.

The CDR3 reads CASSPRTGSNTEAFF. DNA for the CDR3: TGTGCCAGTAGTCCGAGGACAGGTTCAAACACTGAAGCTTTCTTT. This rearrangement joins TRBV19 to TRBJ1-1; 7 bases line up with TRBD1. The J segment lost 2 bases and the V segment lost 5 bases, leaving 8 bases of the junction unmatched. CDR1 is LNHDA and CDR2 is SQIVND in the germline V gene (reference sequence). There are 15 residues in the CDR3.

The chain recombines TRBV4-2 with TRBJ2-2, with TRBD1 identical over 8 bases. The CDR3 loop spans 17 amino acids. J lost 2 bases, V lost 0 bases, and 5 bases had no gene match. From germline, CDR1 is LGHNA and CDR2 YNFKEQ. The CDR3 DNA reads TGTGCCAGCAGCCAAGATTCAGGGGGCGTAAACACCGGGGAGCTGTTTTTT. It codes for CASSQDSGGVNTGELFF.

CDR3 sequence reads: CASSLTGGSNQPQHF. In DNA form, the CDR3 reads TGTGCCAGCAGCTTAACGGGTGGGAGCAATCAGCCCCAGCATTTT. The chain combines TRBV7-8 with TRBJ1-5; no clear D gene. Germline CDR1 is SGHVS and CDR2 is FQNEAQ. V was pared by 2 bases and J by 1 base, with 9 bases between. The CDR3 runs 15 residues.

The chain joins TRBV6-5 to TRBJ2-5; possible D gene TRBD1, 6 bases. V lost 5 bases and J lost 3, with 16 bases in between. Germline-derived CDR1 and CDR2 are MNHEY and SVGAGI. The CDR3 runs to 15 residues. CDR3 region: CASSTNRVVKETQYF. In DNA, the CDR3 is TGTGCCAGCAGTACTAACAGGGTGGTGAAAGAGACCCAGTACTTC.

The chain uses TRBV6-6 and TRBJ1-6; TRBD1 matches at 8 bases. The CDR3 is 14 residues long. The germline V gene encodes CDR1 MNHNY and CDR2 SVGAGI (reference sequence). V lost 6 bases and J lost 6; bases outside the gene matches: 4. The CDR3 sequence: CASSATGGNSPLHF. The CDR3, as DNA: TGTGCCAGCAGCGCAACAGGGGGTAATTCACCCCTCCACTTT.

The CDR3 is CSVGTDRNQPQHF. The CDR3 region has the DNA TGCAGCGTGGGGACGGACAGAAATCAGCCCCAGCATTTT. The chain carries TRBV29-1 and TRBJ1-5; tentatively, D is TRBD1 (6 bases). The CDR3 has 13 amino acids. Germline CDR1 is SQVTM and CDR2 is ANQGSEA. V was clipped by 6 bases and J by 4 bases, with 13 bases between them.

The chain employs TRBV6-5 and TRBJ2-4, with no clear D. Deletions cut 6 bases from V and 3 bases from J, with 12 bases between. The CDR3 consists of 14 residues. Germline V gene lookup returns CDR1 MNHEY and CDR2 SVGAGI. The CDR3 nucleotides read TGTGCCAGCAGCTCCTGGGGTGGCAAAAACATTCAGTACTTC. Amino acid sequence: CASSSWGGKNIQYF.

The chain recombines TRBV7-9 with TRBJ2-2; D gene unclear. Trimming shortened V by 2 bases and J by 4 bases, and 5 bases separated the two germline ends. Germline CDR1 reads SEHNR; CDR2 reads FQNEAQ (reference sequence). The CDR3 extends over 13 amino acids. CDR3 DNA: TGTGCCAGCAGCTTAATGGCCACCGGGGAGCTGTTTTTT. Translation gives CASSLMATGELFF.

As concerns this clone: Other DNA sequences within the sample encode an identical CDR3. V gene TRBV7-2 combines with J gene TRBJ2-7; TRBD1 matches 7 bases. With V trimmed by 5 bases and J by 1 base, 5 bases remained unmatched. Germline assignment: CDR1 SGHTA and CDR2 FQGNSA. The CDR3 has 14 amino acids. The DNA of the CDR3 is TGTGCCAGCAGCCCCGGGACAGTTTCCTACGAGCAGTACTTC. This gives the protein CASSPGTVSYEQYF.

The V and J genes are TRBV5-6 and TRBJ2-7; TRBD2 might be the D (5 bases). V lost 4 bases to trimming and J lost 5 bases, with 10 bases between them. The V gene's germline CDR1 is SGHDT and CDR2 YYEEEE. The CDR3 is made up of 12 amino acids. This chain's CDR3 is CASSRTADEQYF. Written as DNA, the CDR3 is TGTGCCAGCAGCAGGACTGCCGACGAGCAGTACTTC.

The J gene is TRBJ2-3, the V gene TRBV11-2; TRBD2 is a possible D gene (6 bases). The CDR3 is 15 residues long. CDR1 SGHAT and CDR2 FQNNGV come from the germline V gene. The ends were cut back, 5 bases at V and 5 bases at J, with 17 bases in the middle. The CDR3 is CASSLGTYGRDTQYF. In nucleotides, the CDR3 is TGTGCCAGCAGCCTAGGGACCTACGGGAGAGATACGCAGTATTTT.

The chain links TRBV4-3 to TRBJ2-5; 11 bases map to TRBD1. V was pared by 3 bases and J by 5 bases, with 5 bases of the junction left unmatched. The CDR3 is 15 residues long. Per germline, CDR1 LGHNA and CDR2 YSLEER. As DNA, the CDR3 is TGCGCCAGCAGCCATTCCGGGACAGGGGGGGAGACCCAGTACTTC. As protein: CASSHSGTGGETQYF.

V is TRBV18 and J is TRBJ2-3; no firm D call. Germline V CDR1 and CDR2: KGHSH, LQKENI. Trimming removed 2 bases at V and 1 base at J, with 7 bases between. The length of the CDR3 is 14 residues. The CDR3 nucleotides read TGTGCCAGCTCACCAGCCGCCGGCACAGATACGCAGTATTTT. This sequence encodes CASSPAAGTDTQYF.

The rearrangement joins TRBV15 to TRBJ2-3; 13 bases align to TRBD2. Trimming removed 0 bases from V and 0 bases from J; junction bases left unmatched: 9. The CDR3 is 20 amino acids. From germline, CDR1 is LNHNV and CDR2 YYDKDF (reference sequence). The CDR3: CATSRDWTSGGTTSTDTQYF. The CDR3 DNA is TGTGCCACCAGCAGAGATTGGACTAGCGGGGGAACGACTAGCACAGATACGCAGTATTTT.

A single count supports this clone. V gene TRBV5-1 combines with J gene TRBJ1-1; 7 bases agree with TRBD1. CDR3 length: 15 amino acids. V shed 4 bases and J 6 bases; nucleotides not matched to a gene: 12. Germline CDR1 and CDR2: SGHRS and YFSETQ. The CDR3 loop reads CASSPRTGSIPEAFF. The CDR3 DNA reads TGCGCCAGCAGCCCAAGGACAGGCAGTATTCCTGAAGCTTTCTTT.

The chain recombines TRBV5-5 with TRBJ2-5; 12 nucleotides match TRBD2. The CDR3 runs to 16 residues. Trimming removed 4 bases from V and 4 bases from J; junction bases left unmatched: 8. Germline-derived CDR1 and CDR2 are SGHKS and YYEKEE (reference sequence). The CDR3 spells CASSLLAGGPGETQYF. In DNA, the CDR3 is TGTGCCAGCAGCCTGCTAGCGGGGGGGCCCGGAGAGACCCAGTACTTC.

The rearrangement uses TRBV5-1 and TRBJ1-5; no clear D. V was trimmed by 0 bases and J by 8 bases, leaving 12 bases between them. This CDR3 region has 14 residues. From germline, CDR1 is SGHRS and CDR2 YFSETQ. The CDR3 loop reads CASSLEGGYEPQHF. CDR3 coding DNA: TGCGCCAGCAGCTTGGAGGGAGGGTACGAGCCCCAGCATTTT. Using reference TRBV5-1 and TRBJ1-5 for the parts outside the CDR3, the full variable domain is KAGVTQTPRYLIKTRGQQVTLSCSPISGHRSVSWYQQTPGQGLQFLFEYFSETQRNKGNFPGRFSGRQFSNSRSEMNVSTLELGDSALYLCASSLEGGYEPQHFGDGTRLSIL.

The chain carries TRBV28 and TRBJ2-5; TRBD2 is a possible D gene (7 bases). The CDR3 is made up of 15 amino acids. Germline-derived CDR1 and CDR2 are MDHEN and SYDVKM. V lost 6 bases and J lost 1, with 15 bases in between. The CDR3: CASSLLRGAQETQYF. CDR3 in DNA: TGTGCCAGCAGCCTTCTACGGGGGGCCCAAGAGACCCAGTACTTC. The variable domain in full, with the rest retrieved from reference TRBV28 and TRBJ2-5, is DVKVTQSSRYLVKRTGEKVFLECVQDMDHENMFWYRQDPGLGLRLIYFSYDVKMKEKGDIPEGYSVSREKKERFSLILESASTNQTSMYLCASSLLRGAQETQYFGPGTRLLVL.

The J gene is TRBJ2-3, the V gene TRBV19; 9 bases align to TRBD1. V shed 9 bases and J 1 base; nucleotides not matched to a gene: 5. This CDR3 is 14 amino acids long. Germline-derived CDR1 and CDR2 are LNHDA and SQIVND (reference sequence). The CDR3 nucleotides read TGTGCCAGCCAAGACAGGGGGGGCACAGATACGCAGTATTTT. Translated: CASQDRGGTDTQYF.

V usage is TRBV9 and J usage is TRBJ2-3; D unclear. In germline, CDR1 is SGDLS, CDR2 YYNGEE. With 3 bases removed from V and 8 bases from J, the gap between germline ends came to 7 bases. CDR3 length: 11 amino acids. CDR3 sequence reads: CASSALGTQYF. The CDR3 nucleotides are TGTGCCAGCAGCGCCCTCGGTACGCAGTATTTT.

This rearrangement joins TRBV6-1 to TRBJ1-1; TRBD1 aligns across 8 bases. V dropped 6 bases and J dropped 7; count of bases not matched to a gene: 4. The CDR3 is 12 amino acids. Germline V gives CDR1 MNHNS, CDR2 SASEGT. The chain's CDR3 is CASSDGQGEAFF. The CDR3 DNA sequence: TGTGCCAGCAGCGACGGACAGGGTGAAGCTTTCTTT.

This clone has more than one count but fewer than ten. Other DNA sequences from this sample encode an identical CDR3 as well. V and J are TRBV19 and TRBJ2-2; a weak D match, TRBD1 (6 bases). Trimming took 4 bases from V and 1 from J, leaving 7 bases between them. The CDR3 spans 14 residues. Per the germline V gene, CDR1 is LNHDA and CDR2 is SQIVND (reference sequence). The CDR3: CASSRGLNTGELFF. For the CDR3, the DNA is TGTGCCAGTAGTAGGGGGCTGAACACCGGGGAGCTGTTTTTT.

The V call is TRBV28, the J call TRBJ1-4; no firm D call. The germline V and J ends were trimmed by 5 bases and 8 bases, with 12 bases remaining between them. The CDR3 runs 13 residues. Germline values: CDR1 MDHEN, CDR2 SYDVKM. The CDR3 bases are TGTGCCAGCAGTACCCTCCGGGTAGAAAAACTGTTTTTT. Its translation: CASSTLRVEKLFF.

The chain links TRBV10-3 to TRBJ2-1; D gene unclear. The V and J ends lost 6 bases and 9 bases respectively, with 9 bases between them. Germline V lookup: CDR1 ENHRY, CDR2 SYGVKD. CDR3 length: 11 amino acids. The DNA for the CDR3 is TGTGCCATCAGCCACGACGTTGAGCAGTTCTTC. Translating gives CAISHDVEQFF.

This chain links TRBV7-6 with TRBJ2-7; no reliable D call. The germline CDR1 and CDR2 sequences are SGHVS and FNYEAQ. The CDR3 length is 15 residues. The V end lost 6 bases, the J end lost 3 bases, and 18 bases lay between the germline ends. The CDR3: CASSAIERNIYEQYF. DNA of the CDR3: TGTGCCAGCAGTGCTATCGAGAGAAACATCTACGAGCAGTACTTC.

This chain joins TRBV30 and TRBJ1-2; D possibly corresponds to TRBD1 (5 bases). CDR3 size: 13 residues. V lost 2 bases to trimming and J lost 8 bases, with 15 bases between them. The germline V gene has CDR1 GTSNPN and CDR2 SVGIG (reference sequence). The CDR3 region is CAWSPRGPDGYTF. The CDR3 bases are TGTGCCTGGAGTCCTAGGGGCCCGGACGGCTACACCTTC.

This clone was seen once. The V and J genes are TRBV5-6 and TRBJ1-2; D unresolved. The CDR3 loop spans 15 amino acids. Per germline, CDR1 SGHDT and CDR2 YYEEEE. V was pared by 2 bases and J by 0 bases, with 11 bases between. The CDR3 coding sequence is TGTGCCAGCAGCTTAGGTCACAAGACTAACTATGGCTACACCTTC. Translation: CASSLGHKTNYGYTF.

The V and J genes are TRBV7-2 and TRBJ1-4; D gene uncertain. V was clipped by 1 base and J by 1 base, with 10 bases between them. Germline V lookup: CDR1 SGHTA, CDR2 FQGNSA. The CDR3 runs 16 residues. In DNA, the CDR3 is TGTGCCAGCAGCTTAGGGACTGGTGGAACTAATGAAAAACTGTTTTTT. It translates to CASSLGTGGTNEKLFF. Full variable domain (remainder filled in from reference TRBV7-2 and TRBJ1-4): GAGVSQSPSNKVTEKGKDVELRCDPISGHTALYWYRQSLGQGLEFLIYFQGNSAPDKSGLPSDRFSAERTGGSVSTLTIQRTQQEDSAVYLCASSLGTGGTNEKLFFGSGTQLSVL.

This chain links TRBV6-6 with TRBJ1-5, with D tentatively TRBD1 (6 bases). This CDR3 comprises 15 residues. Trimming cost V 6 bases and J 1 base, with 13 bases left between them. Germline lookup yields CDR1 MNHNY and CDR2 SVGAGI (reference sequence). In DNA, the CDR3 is TGTGCCAGCAGAGCCCGGACAGAGAGCAATCAGCCCCAGCATTTT. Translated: CASRARTESNQPQHF.